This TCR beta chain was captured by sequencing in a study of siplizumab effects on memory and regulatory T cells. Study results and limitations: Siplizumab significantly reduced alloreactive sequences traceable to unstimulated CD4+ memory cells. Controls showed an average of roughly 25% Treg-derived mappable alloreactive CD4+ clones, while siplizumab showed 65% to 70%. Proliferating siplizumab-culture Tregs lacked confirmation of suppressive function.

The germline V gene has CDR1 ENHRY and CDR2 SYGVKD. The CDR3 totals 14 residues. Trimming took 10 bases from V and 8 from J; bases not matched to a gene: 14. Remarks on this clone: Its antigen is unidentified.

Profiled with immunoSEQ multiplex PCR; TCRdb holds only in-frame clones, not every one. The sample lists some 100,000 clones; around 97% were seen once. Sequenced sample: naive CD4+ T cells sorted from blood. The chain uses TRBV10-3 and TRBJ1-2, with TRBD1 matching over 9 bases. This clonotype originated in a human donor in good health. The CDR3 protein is CATQSGQGVGGYTF. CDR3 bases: TGTGCCACCCAGTCGGGACAGGGAGTAGGGGGCTACACCTTC.